The clone carrying this T cell receptor (beta chain) was detected a few times. This entry comes from a study of T cells after yellow fever vaccination. TCRdb called the 5' RACE reads again in MiXCR, with one record for every CDR3 protein. This table has roughly 350,000 distinct CDR3 sequences, about 4% appearing once. This specimen was PBMCs, taken 5 days after the yellow fever booster vaccination. This sequence was found in a man aged 18 to 30 who received the YFV17D yellow fever vaccine.

DNA for the CDR3: TGCGCCAGCAGTACGCGGGGGGTCACAGATACGCAGTATTTT. This encodes CASSTRGVTDTQYF. V gene TRBV10-1 combines with J gene TRBJ2-3; 8 nucleotides line up with TRBD2. Germline trimming cut 5 bases from V and 2 bases from J; bases unmatched to any gene: 3. The CDR3 is 14 amino acids. Germline values: CDR1 WNHNN, CDR2 SYGVQD (reference sequence).